This TCR beta chain originates from a study of T cell responses to AZD1222 COVID-19 vaccine (dated by TCRdb to the early 2020s). Background for the entire study: TCR sequencing was performed for some 250 trial participants, of whom 200 to 210 were given two doses of AZD1222 and about 25 were given two doses of MenACWY control vaccine. Trial participants were enrolled by age into 18-55, 56-69 and 70-plus year subgroups, with roughly 150, 30 and 60 TCR-sequenced participants respectively.

Concerning this clone itself: Its specific antigen is unknown. No base-level quality is on record; no much larger clone is a single base apart.

Overall results and qualifications from the work: After two AZD1222 doses, spike-specific TCR breadth and depth were significantly higher than at day 0 and than in MenACWY recipients. The 56-69-year group was small, and its depth increase did not reach significance, likely because of low power. Vaccine-associated CD4 TCRs spanned the whole spike protein, with dominant responses in regions 160-218 and 743-854. Conclusions about previously exposed vaccinees are limited because only six or seven AZD1222 recipients were SARS-CoV-2 seropositive at baseline. Because no day 14 peak-response samples were available, repertoires were characterized only after the peak T cell response. Participants were mostly white British and included more females than males, and it was suggested by the authors that clonal diversity may have been underestimated. Reportedly, almost half of the unique spike-specific TCRs recognized epitopes lying outside the regions that are mutated in the B.1.351 and B.1.1.7 variants.

The CDR3 regions of human TCRbeta chains were analyzed by immunosequencing. The authors' pipeline ran thus. Repertoire TCRs were matched against a reference library of SARS-CoV-2-specific TCRs generated with the MIRA antigen-specificity platform. Breadth meant the fraction of unique TCRs that were SARS-CoV-2-associated, whereas depth meant the fraction of total T cells that were SARS-CoV-2-associated. Using the MIRA data, each spike-specific TCR was assigned both to the spike region to which the TCR was reactive and to a CD4 or CD8 class. Log10-transformed breadth and depth values were compared by one-way ANOVA with Sidak's multiple comparisons tests. This immuneACCESS table, as held by TCRdb, lists in-frame sequences with V and J called but not all clones. Of the missing ones, under half trace to an unresolved V gene in checked studies; the others have no known cause. V and J calls and clone size are copied from that table; D and trimming were computed from the DNA. This sample comprises 150,000 to 200,000 clones, about nine tenths of them detected only once. The leading ten clones occupy roughly 6.2% of the sample.

The sample's time point label, decoded: about 28 days (+/-7) after the second vaccine dose. AZD1222 recipients with second doses at about 4 weeks or about 12 weeks were pooled, because spike-specific TCR depth and breadth did not differ between schedules. Samples from vaccinated people were obtained from the UK trials COV001 and COV002, which included a single-blind randomized controlled phase 2/3 trial of AZD1222 (ChAdOx1 nCoV-19) in healthy adults. For TCRbeta chain sequencing, PBMC samples from trial participants were taken at day 0 and at day 28 after the second dose. This sequence originates from an adult who received the AZD1222 COVID-19 vaccine. The sample consisted of peripheral blood, taken 28 days after the second AZD1222 dose.

The sequence in DNA is TGTGCCAGCAGTTTGACAAGAAACTATGGCTACACCTTC. This gives the protein CASSLTRNYGYTF. The sequence links TRBV12-3 or TRBV12-4 to TRBJ1-2, with the D gene not confidently named. Cut back by 3 bases and 2 bases, the V and J ends lie 7 bases apart. The CDR3 goes from the cysteine to the phenylalanine over 13 residues. The entry retains the CDR3 DNA only, 39 bases that are in frame from base 1.